This record covers a single T cell receptor (beta chain). Its specificity is unknown. TCRdb keeps only in-frame clones here, not all; method: immunoSEQ multiplex PCR. This table has around 2.5 million clones, 90% to 95% appearing once. The source of the sample is a study of shared clonotypes between healthy human individuals. The study, taken as a whole, reports: Some clonotypes were shared by all four sorted-subset donors, while others were not shared. The non-shared ones had lower generation probabilities than the shared ones. Sampling was confined to blood; repertoires within tissues likely differ.

Looked up from germline, CDR1 is ENHRY and CDR2 is SYGVKD. The ends were cut back, 3 bases at V and 4 bases at J, with 10 bases in the middle. The CDR3 consists of 14 residues. The V gene is TRBV10-3, the J gene TRBJ2-1; TRBD1 is a possible D gene (6 bases). The clonotype comes from a man aged 18-30 years in good health. Some clones in this sample may be carry-over from other donors' samples. Material for sequencing was naive CD4+ T cells from PBMCs. Subset indicated: CD45RA+ positively selected. CDR3 sequence reads: CAISEQTGYNEQFF. Here the CDR3 DNA reads TGTGCCATCAGTGAACAAACAGGGTACAATGAGCAGTTCTTC.